The 18 T cell receptor beta chains listed next were all sequenced from one sample in a study of CD8 T cells in ankylosing spondylitis. MiXCR, run by TCRdb on the 5' RACE reads, gives a single entry per CDR3 protein. The table lists hundreds of thousands of distinct CDR3 sequences, roughly 25% of them singletons. Sequencing was performed on blood, either unsorted or a sorted T cell fraction (not recorded which). The origin of the receptors is a male donor with ankylosing spondylitis or in good health (not recorded which).

The sample holds many counts of this clonotype. The rearrangement links TRBV5-1 to TRBJ2-5; D not resolved. In germline, CDR1 is SGHRS, CDR2 YFSETQ. This CDR3 is 14 amino acids long. The ends were cut back, 3 bases at V and 4 bases at J, with 13 bases in the middle. The CDR3 sequence: CASSSQMTRETQYF. The CDR3 nucleotides are TGCGCCAGCAGCTCGCAAATGACACGAGAGACCCAGTACTTC.

V usage is TRBV5-1 and J usage is TRBJ1-1, with unresolved D. Per germline, CDR1 SGHRS and CDR2 YFSETQ. The CDR3 has 12 residues. Trimming left V 6 bases short and J 7 bases short, with 13 bases between. Here the CDR3 reads CASTSGKSEAFF. The CDR3 coding sequence is TGCGCCAGCACCTCTGGGAAGAGTGAAGCTTTCTTT.

In this sample, this clonotype turned up many times. The chain recombines TRBV5-1 with TRBJ2-1; possible D gene TRBD2, 6 bases. Germline V CDR1 and CDR2: SGHRS, YFSETQ. Trimming took 0 bases from V and 5 from J, leaving 15 bases between them. The CDR3 consists of 16 residues. The CDR3 region is CASSLDSPRTNNEQFF. As DNA, the CDR3 is TGCGCCAGCAGCTTGGACTCCCCCCGGACTAACAATGAGCAGTTCTTC.

This clonotype was counted many times. The CDR3 nucleotides read TGTGCCAGCAGCCACTCCCCGGATACGAGGATGGGAAACATTCAGTACTTC. This codes for CASSHSPDTRMGNIQYF. This chain joins TRBV7-9 and TRBJ2-4, with D hard to call. The CDR3 covers 17 residues. Per the germline V gene, CDR1 is SEHNR and CDR2 is FQNEAQ (reference sequence). V gave up 5 bases and J gave up 6 bases, with 23 bases separating them. Looking up the rest from reference TRBV7-9 and TRBJ2-4 gives the full variable domain: DTGVSQNPRHKITKRGQNVTFRCDPISEHNRLYWYRQTLGQGPEFLTYFQNEAQLEKSRLLSDRFSAERPKGSFSTLEIQRTEQGDSAMYLCASSHSPDTRMGNIQYFGAGTRLSVL.

In this sample, this clonotype turned up many times. The rearrangement links TRBV7-2 to TRBJ1-1, with 7 bases lining up with TRBD1. Germline CDR1 and CDR2: SGHTA and FQGNSA. The CDR3 is 16 residues long. The ends lost 0 bases at V and 6 bases at J; junction bases unmatched: 10. CDR3 in DNA: TGTGCCAGCAGCTTAGCGAACACAGGGGTTGGGGCTGAAGCTTTCTTT. Protein product: CASSLANTGVGAEAFF.

The V gene is TRBV5-1, the J gene TRBJ2-1; the D gene could be TRBD1 or TRBD2 (5 bases each). The ends were cut back, 0 bases at V and 5 bases at J, with 9 bases in the middle. This CDR3 contains 14 residues. Germline loops: CDR1 SGHRS, CDR2 YFSETQ. In DNA form, the CDR3 reads TGCGCCAGCAGCTTGGTGGGACGAAACAATGAGCAGTTCTTC. It codes for CASSLVGRNNEQFF. The variable domain in full, completed from reference TRBV5-1 and TRBJ2-1, reads KAGVTQTPRYLIKTRGQQVTLSCSPISGHRSVSWYQQTPGQGLQFLFEYFSETQRNKGNFPGRFSGRQFSNSRSEMNVSTLELGDSALYLCASSLVGRNNEQFFGPGTRLTVL.

The V and J genes are TRBV20-1 and TRBJ2-5; 12 positions match TRBD2. The V and J ends lost 3 bases and 5 bases, in that order; junction bases with no gene match: 7. The CDR3 has 15 amino acids. CDR1 is DFQATT, CDR2 SNEGSKA, per germline (reference sequence). This CDR3 reads CSARTSGRSVETQYF. CDR3 DNA: TGCAGTGCTAGGACTAGCGGGAGATCGGTGGAGACCCAGTACTTC.

Ten or more counts support this clonotype. For the CDR3, the DNA is TGCAGTGCTAGAGATCCCTTATCACCTCACACAGATACGCAGTATTTT. This encodes CSARDPLSPHTDTQYF. The genes are TRBV20-1 and TRBJ2-3, with no clear D. Germline V lookup: CDR1 DFQATT, CDR2 SNEGSKA (reference sequence). The ends were cut back, 0 bases at V and 2 bases at J, with 15 bases in the middle. The length of the CDR3 is 16 residues.

There are many counts of this clonotype. V is TRBV18 and J is TRBJ2-3; TRBD1 matches 8 bases. The CDR3 totals 16 residues. Germline V lookup: CDR1 KGHSH, CDR2 LQKENI. J lost 6 bases, V lost 2 bases, and 10 bases had no gene match. CDR3 DNA: TGTGCCAGCTCACCAGGGACAGGACTTGGATGGGATACGCAGTATTTT. Amino acids: CASSPGTGLGWDTQYF.

This chain connects TRBV29-1 to TRBJ2-1; D possibly corresponds to TRBD2 (6 bases). This CDR3 region has 11 residues. Germline V gene lookup returns CDR1 SQVTM and CDR2 ANQGSEA. Trimming left V 7 bases short and J 9 bases short, with 13 bases between. In DNA, the CDR3 is TGCAGCGGGGGACTCCGTGGTGAGCAGTTCTTC. Its protein product is CSGGLRGEQFF.

Only a few counts were recorded for this clonotype. The rearrangement links TRBV29-1 to TRBJ2-3; weak D call: TRBD2 (5 bases). This CDR3 is 13 amino acids long. Germline V gene sequence: CDR1 SQVTM, CDR2 ANQGSEA. Trimming took off 2 bases at V and 6 bases at J, with 12 bases between the two ends. The CDR3 DNA follows: TGCAGCGTTGAACGTTCGGGGATGGATACGCAGTATTTT. It specifies CSVERSGMDTQYF.

The J gene is TRBJ2-7, the V gene TRBV20-1, with 13 bases matching TRBD2. Per the germline V gene, CDR1 is DFQATT and CDR2 is SNEGSKA (reference sequence). The V gene end was trimmed by 6 bases and the J gene end by 6 bases; junction bases not matched to a gene: 8. The CDR3 sequence is 14 residues long. DNA of the CDR3: TGCAGTGCGGATAGGACTAGCGGGAGAAGCGAGCAGTACTTC. It specifies CSADRTSGRSEQYF.

This clonotype showed up many times. This chain uses TRBV20-1 with TRBJ2-1, with D hard to call. Germline values: CDR1 DFQATT, CDR2 SNEGSKA (reference sequence). The V and J ends lost 0 bases and 8 bases respectively, with 5 bases between them. This CDR3 spans 11 amino acids. The CDR3 DNA reads TGCAGTGCTAGAGATCACGATGAGCAGTTCTTC. Its protein is CSARDHDEQFF.

This clonotype was recorded many times. The chain has TRBV5-1 and TRBJ2-3; 10 bases fit TRBD2. This CDR3 contains 15 residues. V shed 3 bases and J 3 bases; nucleotides not matched to a gene: 4. In germline, CDR1 is SGHRS, CDR2 YFSETQ. CDR3 DNA sequence: TGCGCCAGCAGCTCCTTTAGCGGGAGGACAGATACGCAGTATTTT. Protein: CASSSFSGRTDTQYF.

This clonotype was picked up many times. J is TRBJ1-6 and V is TRBV5-1, with a possible D match to TRBD1 (6 bases). Trimming shortened V by 4 bases and J by 7 bases, and 12 bases separated the two germline ends. The CDR3 covers 14 residues. The germline V gene has CDR1 SGHRS and CDR2 YFSETQ. The CDR3 nucleotides read TGCGCCAGCAGCCCGGGACAACCCAATTCACCCCTCCACTTT. Its protein is CASSPGQPNSPLHF. The variable domain in full, completed from reference TRBV5-1 and TRBJ1-6, reads KAGVTQTPRYLIKTRGQQVTLSCSPISGHRSVSWYQQTPGQGLQFLFEYFSETQRNKGNFPGRFSGRQFSNSRSEMNVSTLELGDSALYLCASSPGQPNSPLHFGNGTRLTVT.

This rearrangement joins TRBV4-2 to TRBJ2-1, with 8 positions matching TRBD2. CDR3 length: 18 residues. Trimming removed 4 bases from V and 0 bases from J; junction bases left unmatched: 11. Germline V CDR1 and CDR2: LGHNA, YNFKEQ. CDR3 nucleotides: TGTGCCAGCAGCCCACAAGGGGGAGCGGGAGTCTCCTACAATGAGCAGTTCTTC. Protein sequence: CASSPQGGAGVSYNEQFF.

This clonotype was found a few times. V gene TRBV20-1 combines with J gene TRBJ1-1; 8 bases fit TRBD1. Germline CDR1 reads DFQATT; CDR2 reads SNEGSKA (reference sequence). The CDR3 loop spans 13 amino acids. The junction had 7 bases not matched to a gene; V was cut back by 8 bases and J by 2 bases. In nucleotides, the CDR3 is TGCAGTACAGGGGGAGGAGTAAACACTGAAGCTTTCTTT. Protein product: CSTGGGVNTEAFF.

This clonotype was counted ten times or more. The chain carries TRBV4-1 and TRBJ2-3, with 12 bases that match TRBD1. CDR3 size: 15 residues. The trim removed 1 base at V and 6 bases at J, leaving 2 bases unmatched. Germline V lookup: CDR1 MGHRA, CDR2 YSYEKL. The DNA for the CDR3 is TGCGCCAGCAGCCAAGGGGACAGGGGGCTTGATACGCAGTATTTT. It specifies CASSQGDRGLDTQYF.